One sample yielded the 21 T cell receptor beta chains listed below, sequenced in a study of cytomegalovirus exposure and HLA in healthy donors. With 60 Vbeta and 13 Jbeta primers, the PCR was carried out. TCRdb's copy holds only in-frame clones and misses some; the assay was immunoSEQ multiplex PCR. Of about 62,000 clones in the sample, about 69% are singletons; the top ten hold 5% to 7%. Material: PBMCs. The receptors originated from a woman aged 25 to 39 in good health and CMV-seronegative.

The chain has TRBV4-1 and TRBJ2-1, with TRBD2 matching 9 bases. This CDR3 comprises 17 residues. V lost 1 base and J lost 7; bases outside the gene matches: 11. Germline V CDR1 and CDR2: MGHRA, YSYEKL. CDR3 sequence: CASSQVHIAGVVNEQFF. CDR3 nucleotide sequence: TGCGCCAGCAGCCAAGTCCATATAGCGGGAGTAGTTAATGAGCAGTTCTTC.

The chain uses TRBV6-5 and TRBJ2-7; 11 positions agree with TRBD2. With 4 bases clipped from V and 0 bases from J, the junction kept 5 bases outside the gene matches. The CDR3 length is 16 residues. CDR1 and CDR2 from the germline V gene are MNHEY and SVGAGI. The CDR3 DNA follows: TGTGCCAGCAGTTCACCTAGCGGGAGGAGCTCCTACGAGCAGTACTTC. Translation gives CASSSPSGRSSYEQYF.

The chain links TRBV27 to TRBJ1-2; 10 bases align to TRBD1. CDR1 MNHEY and CDR2 SMNVEV come from the germline V gene (reference sequence). The junction had 3 bases not matched to a gene; V was cut back by 4 bases and J by 4 bases. This CDR3 has 14 residues. Written as DNA, the CDR3 is TGTGCCAGCAGTTCAGGACAGGGGGGCTATGGCTACACCTTC. This gives the protein CASSSGQGGYGYTF.

For the CDR3, the DNA is TGCGCCAGCAGCTTAGTTACGGGACACGTCACAGATACGCAGTATTTT. This encodes CASSLVTGHVTDTQYF. V and J are TRBV5-1 and TRBJ2-3; D is perhaps TRBD1 (6 bases). The germline CDR1 and CDR2 sequences are SGHRS and YFSETQ. V was clipped by 2 bases and J by 2 bases, with 15 bases between them. The CDR3 is made up of 16 amino acids.

V and J are TRBV10-3 and TRBJ2-1, with 8 bases matching TRBD2. The V gene's germline CDR1 is ENHRY and CDR2 SYGVKD. The CDR3 totals 16 residues. The V gene end was trimmed by 0 bases and the J gene end by 0 bases; junction bases not matched to a gene: 1. In nucleotides, the CDR3 is TGTGCCATCAGTGAGTCAAGCGGGAGCTCCTACAATGAGCAGTTCTTC. Protein sequence: CAISESSGSSYNEQFF.

This clone was seen a handful of times. The CDR3 nucleotides are TGTGCCAGCAGTCCGGGACTAGCGGGCTTGAACACCGGGGAGCTGTTTTTT. Its protein product is CASSPGLAGLNTGELFF. V is TRBV2 and J is TRBJ2-2; TRBD2 agrees at 12 bases. This CDR3 is built from 17 residues. Germline V lookup: CDR1 SNHLY, CDR2 FYNNEI. V gave up 5 bases and J gave up 1 base; unmatched junction bases: 5.

This chain uses TRBV27 with TRBJ2-7; 9 nucleotides match TRBD1. V lost 5 bases to trimming and J lost 6 bases; unmatched junction nucleotides: 5. This CDR3 comprises 13 residues. Per the germline V gene, CDR1 is MNHEY and CDR2 is SMNVEV (reference sequence). In nucleotides, the CDR3 is TGTGCCAGCAGTCCTCACAGGGGGCTCGAGCAGTACGTC. It is translated as CASSPHRGLEQYV.

This chain joins TRBV4-1 and TRBJ1-1, with a weak D call TRBD1 (6 bases). V was trimmed by 7 bases and J by 0 bases, leaving 15 bases between them. Germline V gives CDR1 MGHRA, CDR2 YSYEKL. This CDR3 is built from 15 residues. CDR3 sequence: CASTQGQGMNTEAFF. Written as DNA, the CDR3 is TGCGCCAGCACCCAGGGGCAGGGGATGAACACTGAAGCTTTCTTT.

The CDR3 DNA follows: TGTGCCAGCTCACCACCGACAGGGTTTAACTATGGCTACACCTTC. Its translation: CASSPPTGFNYGYTF. The chain uses TRBV18 and TRBJ1-2; 7 bases line up with TRBD1. The junction had 2 bases not matched to a gene; V was cut back by 0 bases and J by 1 base. The V gene's germline CDR1 is KGHSH and CDR2 LQKENI. The CDR3 length is 15 residues.

The chain uses TRBV7-2 and TRBJ1-1; 7 bases map to TRBD1. Germline CDR1 reads SGHTA; CDR2 reads FQGNSA. J lost 6 bases, V lost 5 bases, and 9 bases had no gene match. The CDR3 is 14 residues long. The CDR3 sequence: CASSLRTGTAEAFF. As DNA, the CDR3 is TGTGCCAGCAGCCTGCGGACAGGAACCGCTGAAGCTTTCTTT.

The rearrangement uses TRBV4-3 and TRBJ2-5, with a possible D match to TRBD2 (6 bases). The CDR3 covers 14 residues. With 1 base removed from V and 2 bases from J, the gap between germline ends came to 8 bases. Germline V gene data show CDR1 as LGHNA and CDR2 as YSLEER. Written as DNA, the CDR3 is TGCGCCAGCAGCCAAGGACTAGGGCAAGAGACCCAGTACTTC. This gives the protein CASSQGLGQETQYF.

The gene calls are TRBV25-1 and TRBJ1-3; D remains ambiguous. Germline lookup yields CDR1 MGHDK and CDR2 SYGVNS. The V and J ends lost 3 bases and 3 bases respectively, with 18 bases between them. This CDR3 spans 17 amino acids. The DNA of the CDR3 is TGTGCCAGCAGTGACCAAAGGAAGGGAGGGAATGGAAACACCATATATTTT. It codes for CASSDQRKGGNGNTIYF.

This clone turned up a few times. This chain connects TRBV15 to TRBJ1-1; D is unclear. The V end was cut by 0 bases, the J end by 5 bases, with 7 bases between. The CDR3 length is 13 residues. Per germline, CDR1 LNHNV and CDR2 YYDKDF (reference sequence). This CDR3 reads CATSREATTEAFF. The CDR3 DNA follows: TGTGCCACCAGCAGAGAGGCGACAACTGAAGCTTTCTTT.

This clone was counted between two and nine times. V gene TRBV6-1 combines with J gene TRBJ2-7; 7 nucleotides match TRBD2. The CDR3 spans 16 residues. CDR1 and CDR2 from the germline V gene are MNHNS and SASEGT. V lost 1 base to trimming and J lost 5 bases; unmatched junction nucleotides: 11. CDR3: CASSEGPTGGGNEQYF. CDR3 coding DNA: TGTGCCAGCAGTGAAGGCCCCACGGGAGGAGGCAACGAGCAGTACTTC.

The chain joins TRBV7-2 to TRBJ2-4; TRBD2 might be the D (5 bases). CDR1 and CDR2 from the germline V gene are SGHTA and FQGNSA. V lost 1 base and J 3 bases, leaving 13 bases between the germline ends. The CDR3 runs 16 residues. The CDR3 is CASSLGPAADKNIQYF. DNA for the CDR3: TGTGCCAGCAGCTTAGGCCCAGCGGCCGACAAAAACATTCAGTACTTC.

This chain joins TRBV6-6 and TRBJ2-7, with TRBD2 identical over 9 bases. The J segment lost 6 bases and the V segment lost 5 bases, leaving 14 bases of the junction unmatched. The V gene's germline CDR1 is MNHNY and CDR2 SVGAGI (reference sequence). This CDR3 contains 16 residues. The CDR3 sequence: CASSTPLAGDSSEQYF. CDR3 coding DNA: TGTGCCAGCAGTACACCATTAGCGGGAGACTCTAGCGAGCAGTACTTC.

The chain links TRBV7-2 to TRBJ1-3; D possibly corresponds to TRBD1 (6 bases). Germline CDR1 and CDR2: SGHTA and FQGNSA. The V end lost 5 bases, the J end lost 3 bases, and 11 bases lay between the germline ends. The CDR3 runs to 14 residues. The CDR3 sequence: CASSAGVGGNTIYF. CDR3 sequence (DNA): TGTGCCAGCAGCGCAGGGGTAGGTGGAAACACCATATATTTT.

The CDR3 spells CASSIWGGANTGELFF. Here the CDR3 DNA reads TGTGCCAGCAGTATCTGGGGGGGCGCGAACACCGGGGAGCTGTTTTTT. The chain is built from TRBV27 and TRBJ2-2; TRBD2 might be the D (7 bases). The CDR3 spans 16 residues. In germline, CDR1 is MNHEY, CDR2 SMNVEV (reference sequence). V shed 5 bases and J shed 0 bases, with 13 bases lying between them.

The rearrangement uses TRBV5-1 and TRBJ2-3; 9 nucleotides agree with TRBD1. The CDR3 runs 14 residues. The V gene end was trimmed by 7 bases and the J gene end by 3 bases; junction bases not matched to a gene: 6. CDR1 is SGHRS and CDR2 is YFSETQ in the germline V gene. The CDR3 DNA follows: TGCGCCAGCCTCGCGGGACAGGGTACAGATACGCAGTATTTT. Its protein product is CASLAGQGTDTQYF.

The V and J genes are TRBV10-3 and TRBJ2-2; 10 bases match TRBD2. The V and J ends lost 4 bases and 1 base, in that order; junction bases with no gene match: 3. The germline CDR1 and CDR2 sequences are ENHRY and SYGVKD. The CDR3 has 16 amino acids. CDR3 amino acids: CAISGIAGGNTGELFF. DNA of the CDR3: TGTGCCATCAGTGGAATAGCGGGGGGGAACACCGGGGAGCTGTTTTTT.

The chain uses TRBV5-6 and TRBJ2-7, with TRBD1 matching 9 bases. V lost 4 bases, J lost 3 bases, and 17 bases stayed unmatched. This CDR3 has 18 amino acids. In germline, CDR1 is SGHDT, CDR2 YYEEEE. The CDR3 nucleotides read TGTGCCAGCAGCCTTCCGGGACAGGGCCATATAATGGTCTACGAGCAGTACTTC. It codes for CASSLPGQGHIMVYEQYF.